Following are 24 T cell receptor beta chains from one sample sequenced in a study of response to subunit inactivated influenza vaccine. TCRdb ran MiXCR on the RT-PCR reads and lists one entry per CDR3 protein. The table includes hundreds of thousands of distinct CDR3 sequences, about 12% detected once. The specimen was PBMCs from blood, collected on the day of vaccination. These receptors all come from a man in his fifties or sixties who received an inactivated influenza vaccine.

The V gene is TRBV20-1, the J gene TRBJ2-1; perhaps TRBD2 as D (6 bases). V gave up 0 bases and J gave up 6 bases, with 18 bases separating them. The V gene's germline CDR1 is DFQATT and CDR2 SNEGSKA (reference sequence). The CDR3 has 16 residues. This CDR3 reads CSAREIGGLGTNEQFF. The CDR3 nucleotides read TGCAGTGCTAGAGAGATAGGAGGGTTAGGGACCAATGAGCAGTTCTTC.

The chain employs TRBV20-1 and TRBJ2-2, with a tentative D call TRBD2 (5 bases). Germline V gives CDR1 DFQATT, CDR2 SNEGSKA (reference sequence). The CDR3 length is 13 residues. The CDR3 bases are TGCAGCATACTAGTAGGAACTCGCCGGGAGCTGTTTTTT. Translated, it gives CSILVGTRRELFF.

There are many counts of this clonotype. V gene TRBV5-1 combines with J gene TRBJ2-5, with D perhaps matching TRBD2 (5 bases). Trimming stripped 9 bases from V and 1 base from J, with 10 bases between. This CDR3 contains 12 residues. CDR1 and CDR2 (germline): SGHRS, YFSETQ. The DNA for the CDR3 is TGCGCCACCCGGGGTCTCCAAGAGACCCAGTACTTC. Residues: CATRGLQETQYF.

The sample holds a few counts of this clonotype. The V call is TRBV12-3 or TRBV12-4, the J call TRBJ2-7; D unclear. The CDR3 contains 14 residues. V was clipped by 6 bases and J by 2 bases, with 14 bases between them. The CDR3 loop is CASSPVGRAYEQYF. CDR3 in DNA: TGTGCCAGCAGCCCTGTGGGCAGAGCCTACGAGCAGTACTTC.

Written as DNA, the CDR3 is TGCAGCGTTGTTGAGGGGACAACTAGCACAGATACGCAGTATTTT. Translating it yields CSVVEGTTSTDTQYF. V usage is TRBV29-1 and J usage is TRBJ2-3, with a possible D match to TRBD1 (6 bases). Germline CDR1 and CDR2: SQVTM and ANQGSEA. This CDR3 is 15 amino acids long. V lost 4 bases and J 0 bases, leaving 14 bases between the germline ends.

This clonotype has just a few counts. CDR3 amino acids: CASSSKTGTGLDFRETQYF. For the CDR3, the DNA is TGTGCCAGCAGCAGTAAGACCGGGACAGGGCTTGATTTTCGGGAGACCCAGTACTTC. V and J are TRBV11-1 and TRBJ2-5, with 9 bases identical to TRBD1. The V gene end was trimmed by 5 bases and the J gene end by 5 bases; junction bases not matched to a gene: 21. CDR1 and CDR2 from the germline V gene are SGHAT and FQDESV (reference sequence). The CDR3 is made up of 19 amino acids.

This clonotype was detected only a few times. This chain uses TRBV2 with TRBJ2-7, with a possible D match to TRBD2 (5 bases). Between the trimmed V and J ends, which lost 8 bases and 6 bases, there was a span of 11 bases. The CDR3 extends over 11 amino acids. The germline gives CDR1 SNHLY, CDR2 FYNNEI. CDR3 loop: CASYEGSEQYF. The CDR3 DNA reads TGTGCCAGCTATGAGGGTTCCGAGCAGTACTTC.

This clonotype was seen a few times. CDR3 DNA sequence: TGCAGTGCTAGAGACGGAGGGGTTCCAACCTACGAGCAGTACTTC. Translated, it gives CSARDGGVPTYEQYF. The rearrangement joins TRBV20-1 to TRBJ2-7; possible D gene TRBD2, 6 bases. This CDR3 spans 15 amino acids. The V and J ends lost 0 bases and 2 bases respectively, with 14 bases between them. CDR1 is DFQATT and CDR2 is SNEGSKA in the germline V gene (reference sequence).

The chain couples TRBV27 to TRBJ2-3, with D unclear. V was cut by 5 bases and J by 3 bases, with 12 bases left in between. The CDR3 is 14 residues long. Looked up from germline, CDR1 is MNHEY and CDR2 is SMNVEV (reference sequence). This chain's CDR3 is CASSPGPRTDTQYF. In DNA, the CDR3 is TGTGCCAGCAGTCCCGGACCCCGGACAGATACGCAGTATTTT.

Only a few counts were recorded for this clonotype. V gene TRBV4-2 combines with J gene TRBJ2-3, with 15 bases lining up with TRBD2. The CDR3 sequence is 17 residues long. V lost 2 bases, J lost 4 bases, and 4 bases stayed unmatched. Per germline, CDR1 LGHNA and CDR2 YNFKEQ. The CDR3, as DNA: TGTGCCAGCAGCCAACCAGGACTAGCGGGAGGGCCAGATACGCAGTATTTT. Its protein is CASSQPGLAGGPDTQYF.

V gene TRBV7-8 combines with J gene TRBJ2-1; a possible D gene is TRBD2 (6 bases). Germline CDR1 is SGHVS and CDR2 is FQNEAQ. The CDR3 is 16 residues long. V was pared by 3 bases and J by 5 bases, with 17 bases between. The CDR3 protein is CASSFELARYDNEQFF. In DNA, the CDR3 is TGTGCCAGCAGCTTCGAACTAGCCCGTTACGACAATGAGCAGTTCTTC.

This clonotype was detected only a few times. The rearrangement joins TRBV5-1 to TRBJ2-7; D may be TRBD1 or TRBD2 (5 bases each). In germline, CDR1 is SGHRS, CDR2 YFSETQ. Trimming shortened V by 2 bases and J by 6 bases, and 21 bases separated the two germline ends. The CDR3 runs to 16 residues. CDR3 DNA sequence: TGCGCCAGCAGCTTAGGGACGGTTCGAGTGAGGTCCGAGCAGTACTTC. It yields the protein CASSLGTVRVRSEQYF.

The chain joins TRBV7-9 to TRBJ2-7; D is unclear. The CDR3 contains 12 residues. V dropped 5 bases and J dropped 5 bases, with 10 bases sitting between them. Germline V CDR1 and CDR2: SEHNR, FQNEAQ (reference sequence). This CDR3 reads CASSRRNHEQYF. The CDR3 region has the DNA TGTGCCAGCAGCCGGCGAAACCACGAGCAGTACTTC.

This clonotype came up a few times. The chain couples TRBV7-2 to TRBJ2-7; TRBD2 is a possible D gene (6 bases). V lost 5 bases, J lost 2 bases, and 16 bases lay in between. Germline V gene lookup returns CDR1 SGHTA and CDR2 FQGNSA. The CDR3 consists of 15 residues. The CDR3 sequence: CASSVGPGLAYEQYF. DNA for the CDR3: TGTGCCAGCAGCGTGGGACCGGGACTCGCCTACGAGCAGTACTTC.

The chain joins TRBV6-5 to TRBJ2-1; perhaps D is TRBD1 or TRBD2 (5 bases each). Germline-derived CDR1 and CDR2 are MNHEY and SVGAGI. Trimming stripped 2 bases from V and 5 bases from J, with 16 bases between. There are 16 residues in the CDR3. DNA of the CDR3: TGTGCCAGCAGTTACACCTCTACTAGGGGTAACAATGAGCAGTTCTTC. Protein sequence: CASSYTSTRGNNEQFF.

This clonotype was observed a handful of times. The rearrangement links TRBV28 to TRBJ2-7; tentatively, D is TRBD1 or TRBD2 (5 bases each). With 9 bases removed from V and 5 bases from J, the gap between germline ends came to 23 bases. Germline V CDR1 and CDR2: MDHEN, SYDVKM. The CDR3 sequence is 15 residues long. This chain's CDR3 is CASRLPKGERDEQYF. As DNA, the CDR3 is TGTGCCAGTAGGCTACCCAAAGGGGAGAGGGACGAGCAGTACTTC. Full variable domain (missing parts from reference TRBV28 and TRBJ2-7): DVKVTQSSRYLVKRTGEKVFLECVQDMDHENMFWYRQDPGLGLRLIYFSYDVKMKEKGDIPEGYSVSREKKERFSLILESASTNQTSMYLCASRLPKGERDEQYFGPGTRLTVT.

The chain uses TRBV19 and TRBJ2-1, with D possibly being TRBD1 or TRBD2 (6 bases each). V lost 3 bases and J 12 bases, leaving 12 bases between the germline ends. Germline V lookup: CDR1 LNHDA, CDR2 SQIVND (reference sequence). CDR3 size: 12 residues. CDR3 bases: TGTGCCAGTAGTATGGGGGGCGGAGGGCAGTTCTTC. Encoded protein: CASSMGGGGQFF.

This clonotype occurred a few times. This chain uses TRBV2 with TRBJ2-2; 12 nucleotides agree with TRBD2. J lost 5 bases, V lost 8 bases, and 3 bases had no gene match. The CDR3 length is 14 residues. CDR1 is SNHLY and CDR2 is FYNNEI in the germline V gene. Here the CDR3 DNA reads TGTGCCAGCGACACTAGCGGGGGGACCGGGGAGCTGTTTTTT. Amino acid sequence: CASDTSGGTGELFF. Full variable domain (remainder filled in from reference TRBV2 and TRBJ2-2): EPEVTQTPSHQVTQMGQEVILRCVPISNHLYFYWYRQILGQKVEFLVSFYNNEISEKSEIFDDQFSVERPDGSNFTLKIRSTKLEDSAMYFCASDTSGGTGELFFGEGSRLTVL.

There are many counts of this clonotype. This sequence joins TRBV4-3 and TRBJ2-1, with D perhaps given as TRBD1 or TRBD2 (5 bases each). V shed 1 base and J shed 0 bases, with 10 bases lying between them. This CDR3 comprises 16 residues. CDR1 LGHNA and CDR2 YSLEER come from the germline V gene. CDR3 DNA sequence: TGCGCCAGCAGCCAAGGGGACCAGAGCTCCTACAATGAGCAGTTCTTC. This translates into CASSQGDQSSYNEQFF.

The chain couples TRBV20-1 to TRBJ1-6; a weak D match, TRBD1 (5 bases). The ends were cut back, 1 base at V and 7 bases at J, with 20 bases in the middle. The length of the CDR3 is 17 residues. Germline CDR1 reads DFQATT; CDR2 reads SNEGSKA (reference sequence). CDR3 region: CSARAIPGLARNSPLHF. The CDR3 DNA is TGCAGTGCTAGAGCCATCCCAGGGCTGGCGAGAAATTCACCCCTCCACTTT.

This clonotype was counted a few times. The V call is TRBV9, the J call TRBJ2-3; perhaps TRBD2 as D (6 bases). Germline assignment: CDR1 SGDLS and CDR2 YYNGEE. V lost 4 bases, J lost 2 bases, and 17 bases lay in between. This CDR3 spans 16 amino acids. CDR3 protein: CASSPWGEDLTDTQYF. As DNA, the CDR3 is TGTGCCAGCAGCCCTTGGGGGGAGGACCTCACAGATACGCAGTATTTT.

This rearrangement joins TRBV20-1 to TRBJ1-6; 7 bases align to TRBD1. The CDR3 totals 15 residues. Germline loops: CDR1 DFQATT, CDR2 SNEGSKA (reference sequence). V lost 2 bases, J lost 7 bases, and 8 bases stayed unmatched. CDR3 sequence: CSARRTQGLNSPLHF. DNA for the CDR3: TGCAGTGCTAGACGGACACAGGGGTTAAATTCACCCCTCCACTTT.

This clonotype was counted between two and nine times. This chain uses TRBV9 with TRBJ2-1; the match to TRBD2 covers 9 bases. The junction had 5 bases not matched to a gene; V was cut back by 0 bases and J by 4 bases. Per germline, CDR1 SGDLS and CDR2 YYNGEE. The CDR3 totals 16 residues. This chain's CDR3 is CASSVEGSGGYNEQFF. The CDR3 nucleotides are TGTGCCAGCAGCGTAGAAGGAAGCGGGGGGTACAATGAGCAGTTCTTC.

The chain uses TRBV4-1 and TRBJ2-4; D not resolved. Germline CDR1 MGHRA, CDR2 YSYEKL. Trimming left V 1 base short and J 7 bases short, with 8 bases between. The CDR3 consists of 13 residues. In nucleotides, the CDR3 is TGCGCCAGCAGCCAAGCCGCCGAGAACATTCAGTACTTC. It translates to CASSQAAENIQYF.